The next 18 T cell receptor beta chains were all read from a single sample in a study of T cell repertoires in cytomegalovirus infection. TCRdb used MiXCR to reprocess the reads, holding one entry per CDR3 protein. Of more than 150,000 distinct CDR3 sequences in the sample, approximately 19% are singletons; the top ten hold 2.5% to 3%. Sequenced: PBMCs. Every receptor here comes from a human donor in good health (CMV status not recorded). Some clones in this sample may be carry-over from other donors' samples.

In its sample, this clonotype was seen a few times. The chain joins TRBV28 to TRBJ1-1, with a weak D call TRBD1 (6 bases). Germline V CDR1 and CDR2: MDHEN, SYDVKM. V lost 6 bases and J 8 bases, leaving 22 bases between the germline ends. CDR3 length: 15 residues. CDR3 protein: CASRLALPGQGEAFF. CDR3 nucleotide sequence: TGTGCCAGCAGACTCGCCCTACCGGGACAAGGCGAAGCTTTCTTT.

This clonotype has a handful of counts. In nucleotides, the CDR3 is TGTGCCAGCAGTGAAAGTCTAGGTTCGGGTCAGCCCCAGCATTTT. This encodes CASSESLGSGQPQHF. This chain connects TRBV6-1 to TRBJ1-5; D is ambiguous. The CDR3 covers 15 residues. In germline, CDR1 is MNHNS, CDR2 SASEGT. V was shortened by 2 bases and J by 6 bases, with 14 bases between the two germline ends.

This clonotype turned up a few times. This chain connects TRBV12-3 or TRBV12-4 to TRBJ2-7; 9 bases are shared with TRBD1. V lost 2 bases and J lost 5; bases outside the gene matches: 4. This CDR3 is built from 14 residues. In DNA form, the CDR3 reads TGTGCCAGCAGTTTACGTACAGGGGGCCACGAGCAGTACTTC. Amino acid sequence: CASSLRTGGHEQYF.

The chain joins TRBV7-3 to TRBJ2-6; 13 bases agree with TRBD2. Germline assignment: CDR1 SGHTA and CDR2 FQGTGA. The V segment lost 5 bases and the J segment 0 bases; nucleotides outside the gene matches: 7. This CDR3 has 19 amino acids. CDR3 nucleotides: TGTGCCAGCAGCCCAGGACTAGCGGGGGCCCGCTCTGGGGCCAACGTCCTGACTTTC. It specifies CASSPGLAGARSGANVLTF.

This clonotype appeared many times. V gene TRBV4-1 combines with J gene TRBJ2-1; TRBD1 agrees at 12 bases. Trimming removed 4 bases from V and 6 bases from J; junction bases left unmatched: 4. Looked up from germline, CDR1 is MGHRA and CDR2 is YSYEKL. The CDR3 has 15 amino acids. CDR3 DNA sequence: TGCGCCAGCAGCCTGGGACAGGGGGCGATCAATGAGCAGTTCTTC. This sequence encodes CASSLGQGAINEQFF.

The chain joins TRBV7-6 to TRBJ1-5, with D hard to call. The ends were cut back, 1 base at V and 5 bases at J, with 6 bases in the middle. This CDR3 comprises 13 residues. In germline, CDR1 is SGHVS, CDR2 FNYEAQ. CDR3 residues: CASSLGSDQPQHF. DNA of the CDR3: TGTGCCAGCAGCTTAGGATCGGATCAGCCCCAGCATTTT.

This clonotype was counted only a few times. The chain is built from TRBV7-4 and TRBJ2-7, with a tentative D call TRBD1 (6 bases). The V gene's germline CDR1 is SGHVT and CDR2 SQSDAQ. V was shortened by 4 bases and J by 2 bases, with 12 bases between the two germline ends. The CDR3 contains 14 residues. The chain's CDR3 is CASSSTDSTYEQYF. The CDR3 DNA sequence: TGTGCCAGCAGCTCCACGGACAGTACCTACGAGCAGTACTTC.

The chain employs TRBV7-4 and TRBJ2-2; D is unresolved. This CDR3 has 16 amino acids. Germline V lookup: CDR1 SGHVT, CDR2 SQSDAQ. The germline V and J ends were trimmed by 5 bases and 5 bases, with 18 bases remaining between them. This CDR3 is CASSPSRTPATGELFF. DNA of the CDR3: TGTGCCAGCAGCCCCTCGAGGACGCCCGCTACCGGGGAGCTGTTTTTT.

This clonotype was seen more than once but under ten times. V usage is TRBV18 and J usage is TRBJ1-1; weak D call: TRBD1 (5 bases). Trimming took 6 bases from V and 1 from J, leaving 12 bases between them. Germline CDR1 is KGHSH and CDR2 is LQKENI. This CDR3 has 14 residues. CDR3 DNA sequence: TGTGCCAGCTCCCCAGGGACGAGGAACACTGAAGCTTTCTTT. Amino acid sequence: CASSPGTRNTEAFF.

In this sample, this clonotype turned up many times. The CDR3 DNA reads TGTGCCAGCAGTTTTGGACGGAATGAGCAGTTCTTC. Translation: CASSFGRNEQFF. The genes are TRBV12-3 or TRBV12-4 and TRBJ2-1; no clear D. The CDR3 covers 12 residues. Trimming shortened V by 3 bases and J by 7 bases, and 7 bases separated the two germline ends.

This clonotype was seen a handful of times. The rearrangement uses TRBV12-3 or TRBV12-4 and TRBJ2-3; possibly TRBD2 for D (5 bases). This CDR3 is 17 amino acids long. The V gene lost 1 base and the J gene lost 1 base, with 15 bases spanning the gap. In DNA form, the CDR3 reads TGTGCCAGCAGTTTAGATATCCGGGATCTGGGCACAGATACGCAGTATTTT. As protein: CASSLDIRDLGTDTQYF.

The chain couples TRBV28 to TRBJ2-7; D is tentatively TRBD1 or TRBD2 (5 bases each). V was pared by 5 bases and J by 3 bases, with 20 bases between. This CDR3 comprises 16 residues. Germline CDR1 MDHEN, CDR2 SYDVKM. DNA for the CDR3: TGTGCCAGCAGTATACCACCGGGACGGACGATCTACGAGCAGTACTTC. Its protein product is CASSIPPGRTIYEQYF. The full variable domain, its missing parts supplied by reference TRBV28 and TRBJ2-7, is DVKVTQSSRYLVKRTGEKVFLECVQDMDHENMFWYRQDPGLGLRLIYFSYDVKMKEKGDIPEGYSVSREKKERFSLILESASTNQTSMYLCASSIPPGRTIYEQYFGPGTRLTVT.

There are a few counts of this clonotype. The genes are TRBV20-1 and TRBJ1-1, with D unresolved. The germline V and J ends were trimmed by 7 bases and 11 bases, with 17 bases remaining between them. The CDR3 sequence is 11 residues long. Germline values: CDR1 DFQATT, CDR2 SNEGSKA (reference sequence). The CDR3 region is CSVYLVNDAFF. The CDR3, as DNA: TGCAGTGTCTACCTCGTGAATGATGCTTTCTTT.

This clonotype was counted only a few times. The J gene is TRBJ1-1, the V gene TRBV9, with D possibly TRBD1 on 5 matching bases. CDR1 and CDR2 (germline): SGDLS, YYNGEE. The length of the CDR3 is 13 residues. With 0 bases removed from V and 6 bases from J, the gap between germline ends came to 9 bases. CDR3 coding DNA: TGTGCCAGCAGCGTAGTTTTACAGGCTGAAGCTTTCTTT. Translating it yields CASSVVLQAEAFF.

This clonotype occurred a few times. For the CDR3, the DNA is TGTGCCAGCAGTGTCCTGACAGTGGTCTATGGCTACACCTTC. It translates to CASSVLTVVYGYTF. The chain uses TRBV6-1 and TRBJ1-2, with D perhaps matching TRBD1 (5 bases). The germline V and J ends were trimmed by 4 bases and 4 bases, with 13 bases remaining between them. Germline V gene lookup returns CDR1 MNHNS and CDR2 SASEGT. The CDR3 loop spans 14 amino acids.

This clonotype has at least ten counts. This chain joins TRBV12-5 and TRBJ2-7; unclear D gene. This CDR3 has 12 amino acids. Trimming stripped 0 bases from V and 10 bases from J, with 10 bases between. The germline V gene has CDR1 LGHNT and CDR2 FRNRAP. The CDR3, as DNA: TGTGCTAGTGGTTTGGTACTGGCTGCCCAGTACTTC. This gives the protein CASGLVLAAQYF.

V is TRBV5-1 and J is TRBJ2-1; 7 bases agree with TRBD1. The CDR3 covers 15 residues. Germline V gives CDR1 SGHRS, CDR2 YFSETQ. Trimming at V came to 0 bases and at J to 4 bases, leaving 4 bases not matched to a gene. The CDR3 bases are TGCGCCAGCAGCTTGGTCCGGGACAGATACAATGAGCAGTTCTTC. Protein: CASSLVRDRYNEQFF.

The V gene is TRBV2, the J gene TRBJ2-2; either TRBD1 or TRBD2 may supply D (6 bases each). V was pared by 9 bases and J by 6 bases, with 20 bases between. The germline V gene encodes CDR1 SNHLY and CDR2 FYNNEI. CDR3 length: 15 amino acids. In nucleotides, the CDR3 is TGTGCCAGTACTAACAGGGCCGGGGGACCCGGGGAGCTGTTTTTT. Translation gives CASTNRAGGPGELFF.